What follows are 10 T cell receptor beta chains derived from one specimen sequenced in a study of blood T cell repertoires in COVID-19. Sequencing was performed with immunoSEQ multiplex PCR; in TCRdb, only in-frame clones are kept and a portion is missing. The sample includes about 330,000 clones, around 89% of them seen just once. Sequenced material: peripheral blood. Receptors originate from a woman aged 45-65 years with active or convalescent COVID-19.

The rearrangement links TRBV30 to TRBJ1-2; D not resolved. CDR1 is GTSNPN and CDR2 is SVGIG in the germline V gene (reference sequence). Trimming cost V 0 bases and J 8 bases, with 10 bases left between them. There are 12 residues in the CDR3. The CDR3 loop is CAWSVQRRGYTF. The CDR3, as DNA: TGTGCCTGGAGTGTACAGCGGAGGGGCTACACCTTC.

The chain links TRBV24-1 to TRBJ2-5; the D gene is possibly TRBD2 (5 bases). The CDR3 consists of 13 residues. Germline CDR1 reads KGHDR; CDR2 reads SFDVKD. Trimming cost V 5 bases and J 1 base, with 7 bases left between them. CDR3 sequence (DNA): TGTGCCACCAGTGGGAGCGGCCAAGAGACCCAGTACTTC. Encoded protein: CATSGSGQETQYF.

The V gene is TRBV27, the J gene TRBJ1-1; D gene ambiguous. The CDR3 extends over 14 amino acids. V lost 5 bases to trimming and J lost 3 bases, with 13 bases between them. Germline V gene lookup returns CDR1 MNHEY and CDR2 SMNVEV (reference sequence). The CDR3 sequence is CASSPSGVYTEAFF. The DNA for the CDR3 is TGTGCCAGCAGTCCCTCCGGTGTATACACTGAAGCTTTCTTT.

V is TRBV5-6 and J is TRBJ1-1; D is possibly TRBD1 (5 bases). Germline CDR1 SGHDT, CDR2 YYEEEE. The V and J ends lost 4 bases and 1 base respectively, with 14 bases between them. The CDR3 runs 15 residues. The CDR3 nucleotides read TGTGCCAGCAGCCGTGGGGTCACAGGGAACACTGAAGCTTTCTTT. Amino acids: CASSRGVTGNTEAFF.

The V and J genes are TRBV7-9 and TRBJ1-1; D is unresolved. The CDR3 spans 13 residues. Germline V CDR1 and CDR2: SEHNR, FQNEAQ (reference sequence). Trimming removed 5 bases from V and 1 base from J, with 8 bases in between. CDR3 amino acids: CASSLTENTEAFF. The CDR3 bases are TGTGCCAGCAGCCTCACAGAGAACACTGAAGCTTTCTTT. The entire variable domain, with the rest obtained from reference TRBV7-9 and TRBJ1-1, is as follows: DTGVSQNPRHKITKRGQNVTFRCDPISEHNRLYWYRQTLGQGPEFLTYFQNEAQLEKSRLLSDRFSAERPKGSFSTLEIQRTEQGDSAMYLCASSLTENTEAFFGQGTRLTVV.

CDR3 in DNA: TGTGCCTGGAGGAATCCAGGGGGGACTGAAGCTTTCTTT. The encoded protein is CAWRNPGGTEAFF. The V gene is TRBV30, the J gene TRBJ1-1; 7 nucleotides align to TRBD1. Germline CDR1 is GTSNPN and CDR2 is SVGIG (reference sequence). This CDR3 region has 13 residues. V trimming: 3 bases; J trimming: 5 bases; junction bases outside the gene matches: 6.

This chain joins TRBV7-9 and TRBJ1-6; no clear D gene. There are 16 residues in the CDR3. Germline CDR1 reads SEHNR; CDR2 reads FQNEAQ (reference sequence). V was clipped by 4 bases and J by 13 bases, with 23 bases between them. CDR3 sequence (DNA): TGTGCCAGCAGCTCCGTGGCGGGCCCAAGGCGCGCGCCCCTCCACTTT. Translation gives CASSSVAGPRRAPLHF.

This chain connects TRBV27 to TRBJ1-1; 7 nucleotides align to TRBD1. With 6 bases clipped from V and 0 bases from J, the junction kept 10 bases outside the gene matches. This CDR3 has 16 amino acids. Germline CDR1 and CDR2: MNHEY and SMNVEV (reference sequence). The CDR3 sequence: CASSSGGWFMNTEAFF. The CDR3 nucleotides are TGTGCCAGCAGCTCAGGGGGATGGTTTATGAACACTGAAGCTTTCTTT.

The rearrangement uses TRBV9 and TRBJ2-1, with TRBD2 matching over 11 bases. The length of the CDR3 is 16 residues. Germline CDR1 reads SGDLS; CDR2 reads YYNGEE. Trimming cost V 3 bases and J 6 bases; bases outside gene matches: 8. As DNA, the CDR3 is TGTGCCAGCAGCGGCTTAGCGGGAGGGTCAGCCAATGAGCAGTTCTTC. This encodes CASSGLAGGSANEQFF.

This sequence joins TRBV6-2 or TRBV6-3 and TRBJ1-2; D uncertain. CDR1 is MNHEY, CDR2 SVGEGT, per germline. This CDR3 spans 12 amino acids. Trimming removed 5 bases at V and 2 bases at J, with 6 bases between. The CDR3 region is CASSEINYGYTF. The CDR3 DNA reads TGTGCCAGCAGTGAGATAAACTATGGCTACACCTTC.